This T cell receptor beta chain was found in a study of beta chain features in type 1 diabetes. Study observations and caveats: TCRB CDR3 length was moderately but significantly reduced in all four CD4+ subsets of Type 1 diabetes patients. More deletions and fewer insertions at VDJ junctions were found in patients with type 1 diabetes.

The sequenced template was cDNA made from the entire isolated RNA. Each sample of naive, central memory or regulatory T cells had, on average, about 3.6 million reads. The data were produced by immunoSEQ multiplex PCR, yet TCRdb's version contains in-frame clones alone and is incomplete. The sample lists more than 60,000 clones, about three fifths occurring once. The authors obtained over 95% purity in all sorted populations. The germline CDR1 and CDR2 sequences are LGHNA and YSLEER. The CDR3 covers 15 residues. V dropped 0 bases and J dropped 3 bases, with 12 bases sitting between them. As for this clone: The antigen is not known.

Source material: Tregs from blood. The receptor's source is a young woman in good health. The V and J genes are TRBV4-3 and TRBJ2-7; D is perhaps TRBD1 (6 bases). As DNA, the CDR3 is TGCGCCAGCAGCCAAGATCTCACAGGGTACTACGAGCAGTACTTC. It is translated as CASSQDLTGYYEQYF.